One and the same sample provided the 28 T cell receptor beta chains below, sequenced in a study of long-term antiretroviral therapy in people with HIV. Survey level was the resolution at which the v3.0 immunoSEQ assay ran. The assay was immunoSEQ multiplex PCR, and TCRdb's table has in-frame clones only and misses some. Seen here are 20,000 to 25,000 clones, less than 90% observed once, and the top ten hold 3% to 3.5%. Specimen: unsorted PBMCs, collected 1.9 years after starting antiretroviral therapy. Receptor source: a woman between 50 and 59 years old with HIV.

The gene calls are TRBV30 and TRBJ1-1; D not resolved. The CDR3 is 11 residues long. Trimming shortened V by 1 base and J by 3 bases, and 3 bases separated the two germline ends. From germline, CDR1 is GTSNPN and CDR2 SVGIG (reference sequence). The chain's CDR3 is CAWSGYTEAFF. In DNA, the CDR3 is TGTGCCTGGAGTGGGTACACTGAAGCTTTCTTT.

This clone was seen more than once but under ten times. The chain employs TRBV14 and TRBJ2-2, with D possibly being TRBD1 or TRBD2 (5 bases each). The CDR3 has 13 residues. V shed 8 bases and J shed 10 bases, with 17 bases lying between them. In germline, CDR1 is SGHDN, CDR2 FVKESK. The CDR3 nucleotides read TGTGCCAGCGCCCAGGTGGTGGGGACGGAGCTGTTTTTT. The encoded protein is CASAQVVGTELFF.

This clone was counted once. This sequence joins TRBV6-6 and TRBJ2-5; TRBD1 matches at 7 bases. The junction had 6 bases not matched to a gene; V was cut back by 2 bases and J by 3 bases. The CDR3 runs 15 residues. The V gene's germline CDR1 is MNHNY and CDR2 SVGAGI (reference sequence). CDR3 protein: CASSYPGTAKETQYF. CDR3 DNA sequence: TGTGCCAGCAGTTACCCGGGGACAGCTAAAGAGACCCAGTACTTC.

J is TRBJ1-4 and V is TRBV5-1; D is undetermined. V lost 0 bases, J lost 0 bases, and 6 bases lay in between. The CDR3 spans 15 residues. CDR1 is SGHRS and CDR2 is YFSETQ in the germline V gene. The CDR3: CASSLARPTNEKLFF. The CDR3 DNA sequence: TGCGCCAGCAGCTTGGCCAGACCAACTAATGAAAAACTGTTTTTT.

The chain uses TRBV30 and TRBJ2-6, with D possibly TRBD1 on 6 matching bases. This CDR3 spans 15 amino acids. The germline gives CDR1 GTSNPN, CDR2 SVGIG (reference sequence). The V and J ends lost 2 bases and 4 bases respectively, with 12 bases between them. CDR3 coding DNA: TGTGCCTGGAGTAAGGCAGGGGTAGGGGCCAACGTCCTGACTTTC. It codes for CAWSKAGVGANVLTF.

The chain uses TRBV18 and TRBJ2-1; D may be TRBD1 (5 bases). CDR3 length: 15 residues. Germline assignment: CDR1 KGHSH and CDR2 LQKENI. V gave up 3 bases and J gave up 5 bases, with 14 bases separating them. The CDR3 here is CASSPKTVLDNEQFF. The CDR3 DNA sequence: TGTGCCAGCTCACCTAAGACAGTTTTGGACAATGAGCAGTTCTTC.

The rearrangement links TRBV29-1 to TRBJ1-2; D is perhaps TRBD1 (6 bases). The CDR3 length is 15 residues. V shed 3 bases and J shed 4 bases, with 18 bases lying between them. From germline, CDR1 is SQVTM and CDR2 ANQGSEA. CDR3 sequence reads: CSVDPTGSGLYGYTF. The CDR3 DNA is TGCAGCGTTGACCCCACAGGGTCGGGGCTCTATGGCTACACCTTC.

The V and J genes are TRBV28 and TRBJ1-1; a possible D gene is TRBD1 (6 bases). The CDR3 has 13 amino acids. Trimming pared 3 bases from V and 1 base from J, leaving 6 bases between. From germline, CDR1 is MDHEN and CDR2 SYDVKM. This CDR3 reads CASSLTGNTEAFF. For the CDR3, the DNA is TGTGCCAGCAGTTTGACAGGGAACACTGAAGCTTTCTTT.

A few counts support this clone. This chain connects TRBV28 to TRBJ1-6, with unresolved D. Trimming took off 3 bases at V and 7 bases at J, with 10 bases between the two ends. The CDR3 is 14 amino acids. The germline V gene encodes CDR1 MDHEN and CDR2 SYDVKM. CDR3 DNA sequence: TGTGCCAGCAGTTTTGGGGTGAGGAATTCACCCCTCCACTTT. Protein sequence: CASSFGVRNSPLHF.

The V gene is TRBV15, the J gene TRBJ2-5; TRBD2 might be the D (5 bases). Germline CDR1 LNHNV, CDR2 YYDKDF (reference sequence). The CDR3 has 14 amino acids. The V end was cut by 5 bases, the J end by 0 bases, with 10 bases between. The chain's CDR3 is CATSAPGYQETQYF. CDR3 bases: TGTGCCACCAGCGCCCCGGGGTACCAAGAGACCCAGTACTTC.

This clone was counted between two and nine times. The V and J genes are TRBV6-4 and TRBJ1-2; D is perhaps TRBD1 (5 bases). The CDR3 covers 13 residues. V lost 6 bases and J 4 bases, leaving 12 bases between the germline ends. Germline V gene data show CDR1 as MRHNA and CDR2 as SNTAGT. Written as DNA, the CDR3 is TGTGCCAGCAGCATATTAGGGGCCTATGGCTACACCTTC. Amino acid sequence: CASSILGAYGYTF.

The chain links TRBV20-1 to TRBJ2-5; D is possibly TRBD1 (5 bases). The ends were cut back, 2 bases at V and 8 bases at J, with 6 bases in the middle. This CDR3 spans 10 amino acids. In germline, CDR1 is DFQATT, CDR2 SNEGSKA (reference sequence). The CDR3 DNA sequence: TGCAGTGCTAGAAGGGGAACCCAGTACTTC. This encodes CSARRGTQYF.

This chain uses TRBV28 with TRBJ1-2, with D hard to call. There are 11 residues in the CDR3. The germline V gene has CDR1 MDHEN and CDR2 SYDVKM. Trimming stripped 5 bases from V and 8 bases from J, with 9 bases between. DNA for the CDR3: TGTGCCAGCAGTGAAGGGCGAGGCTACACCTTC. Translating it yields CASSEGRGYTF.

The chain has TRBV28 and TRBJ1-2; possible D gene TRBD1, 6 bases. Trimming shortened V by 3 bases and J by 9 bases, and 20 bases separated the two germline ends. The CDR3 length is 15 residues. Per germline, CDR1 MDHEN and CDR2 SYDVKM. The CDR3 sequence: CASSFLRGGEFSYTF. DNA for the CDR3: TGTGCCAGCAGTTTTTTACGGGGGGGCGAGTTTAGCTACACCTTC.

The genes are TRBV18 and TRBJ2-7; perhaps TRBD2 as D (5 bases). Trimming stripped 3 bases from V and 2 bases from J, with 11 bases between. The CDR3 has 14 amino acids. Germline V gene sequence: CDR1 KGHSH, CDR2 LQKENI. The CDR3 nucleotides read TGTGCCAGCTCACCCCCGGACGGGACCTACGAGCAGTACTTC. It translates to CASSPPDGTYEQYF.

V usage is TRBV5-4 and J usage is TRBJ2-2; 11 nucleotides match TRBD2. The J segment lost 9 bases and the V segment lost 0 bases, leaving 10 bases of the junction unmatched. CDR1 SGHNT and CDR2 YYREEE come from the germline V gene (reference sequence). CDR3 size: 17 residues. The CDR3 nucleotides read TGTGCCAGCAGCTTGGTAGCGGGGGGGCCTTCCCACCGGGAGCTGTTTTTT. Amino acids: CASSLVAGGPSHRELFF.

For the CDR3, the DNA is TGTGCCAGCAGAGTTAGCGGGGGGGCCTTCTACGAGCAGTACTTC. Translated, it gives CASRVSGGAFYEQYF. The rearrangement joins TRBV6-5 to TRBJ2-7; TRBD2 matches 11 bases. V gave up 6 bases and J gave up 3 bases; unmatched junction bases: 7. CDR1 is MNHEY and CDR2 is SVGAGI in the germline V gene. The CDR3 is made up of 15 amino acids.

This rearrangement joins TRBV7-3 to TRBJ1-1; D gene uncertain. The CDR3 consists of 13 residues. Trimming stripped 2 bases from V and 2 bases from J, with 6 bases between. From germline, CDR1 is SGHTA and CDR2 FQGTGA. The CDR3 sequence is CASSLLTNTEAFF. The DNA of the CDR3 is TGTGCCAGCAGCTTATTAACAAACACTGAAGCTTTCTTT.

As DNA, the CDR3 is TGTGCCACCAGCAGTGGGGGGGTTCTTGGCCTCCATGGCTACACCTTC. The encoded protein is CATSSGGVLGLHGYTF. This chain joins TRBV15 and TRBJ1-2, with a tentative D call TRBD1 (5 bases). The CDR3 contains 16 residues. Germline CDR1 reads LNHNV; CDR2 reads YYDKDF (reference sequence). V lost 3 bases and J 6 bases, leaving 20 bases between the germline ends.

The CDR3 nucleotides are TGTGCCAGCAGTAGCGGGGCTAGGGGGACAGATACGCAGTATTTT. It encodes CASSSGARGTDTQYF. This chain uses TRBV28 with TRBJ2-3; D possibly corresponds to TRBD2 (7 bases). Germline V CDR1 and CDR2: MDHEN, SYDVKM. Trimming took 5 bases from V and 3 from J, leaving 15 bases between them. The CDR3 loop spans 15 amino acids.

The rearrangement joins TRBV9 to TRBJ2-3, with 9 bases identical to TRBD2. CDR1 and CDR2 (germline): SGDLS, YYNGEE. The junction had 7 bases not matched to a gene; V was cut back by 3 bases and J by 2 bases. The CDR3 length is 16 residues. The CDR3 DNA reads as TGTGCCAGCAGCGGCAAGCGGGGGGTCTCCACAGATACGCAGTATTTT. It yields the protein CASSGKRGVSTDTQYF.

The chain links TRBV5-1 to TRBJ2-2, with 12 bases matching TRBD2. The CDR3 spans 15 residues. Germline loops: CDR1 SGHRS, CDR2 YFSETQ. With V trimmed by 2 bases and J by 6 bases, 2 bases remained unmatched. The CDR3 reads CASSFTSGGPGELFF. The CDR3 DNA is TGCGCCAGCAGCTTTACTAGCGGGGGGCCCGGGGAGCTGTTTTTT.

This chain uses TRBV27 with TRBJ2-1, with D possibly called TRBD1 or TRBD2 (6 bases each). The germline CDR1 and CDR2 sequences are MNHEY and SMNVEV (reference sequence). The CDR3 spans 17 residues. Deletions cut 6 bases from V and 4 bases from J, with 22 bases between. CDR3 sequence reads: CASRPTGALGTYNEQFF. In DNA, the CDR3 is TGTGCCAGCAGACCCACGGGGGCACTAGGGACTTACAATGAGCAGTTCTTC.

The chain combines TRBV4-3 with TRBJ2-7, with 9 bases lining up with TRBD1. The length of the CDR3 is 14 residues. V lost 2 bases, J lost 7 bases, and 6 bases stayed unmatched. CDR1 and CDR2 (germline): LGHNA, YSLEER. The CDR3 nucleotides read TGCGCCAGCAGCCAAAAGTTGGACAGGGGAGAGCAGTACTTC. Residues: CASSQKLDRGEQYF.

This clone was seen a handful of times. The V and J genes are TRBV6-4 and TRBJ2-7; D call uncertain. Germline V gives CDR1 MRHNA, CDR2 SNTAGT. Trimming stripped 3 bases from V and 2 bases from J, with 11 bases between. The CDR3 sequence is 14 residues long. CDR3 nucleotide sequence: TGTGCCAGCAGTGATTGGGCGGAACCCTACGAGCAGTACTTC. The encoded protein is CASSDWAEPYEQYF.

This clone was detected once. The rearrangement uses TRBV28 and TRBJ2-5, with D perhaps matching TRBD1 or TRBD2 (5 bases each). Trimming pared 6 bases from V and 4 bases from J, leaving 24 bases between. The CDR3 spans 17 residues. Germline V gene lookup returns CDR1 MDHEN and CDR2 SYDVKM. CDR3 protein: CASRVSGTRRLRETQYF. In DNA, the CDR3 is TGTGCCAGCAGAGTTTCCGGGACCCGGCGCCTACGAGAGACCCAGTACTTC.

This sequence joins TRBV11-2 and TRBJ2-1, with 12 bases that match TRBD2. Germline CDR1 and CDR2: SGHAT and FQNNGV. J was trimmed by 0 bases and V by 5 bases; bases with no gene match: 8. CDR3 length: 18 residues. Here the CDR3 reads CASSLTSGGPSSYNEQFF. The CDR3 coding sequence is TGTGCCAGCAGCCTGACTAGCGGGGGCCCAAGCTCCTACAATGAGCAGTTCTTC.

The CDR3 region has the DNA TGCGCCAGCAGCCAAGAAGGAGGGGGGCAAAGGTACACTGAAGCTTTCTTT. It encodes CASSQEGGGQRYTEAFF. V gene TRBV4-3 combines with J gene TRBJ1-1, with D perhaps TRBD1 (6 bases). V lost 0 bases and J lost 3, with 17 bases in between. CDR3 size: 17 residues. CDR1 is LGHNA, CDR2 YSLEER, per germline.